The clone carrying this T cell receptor beta chain was recorded only once. Generated by immunoSEQ multiplex PCR, the TCRdb table keeps only in-frame clones and is missing some. This sample yields some 320,000 clones, of which more than 70% are seen a single time; roughly 7% belongs to the top ten. The data are from a study of blood T cell repertoires in COVID-19. The length of the CDR3 is 13 residues. Deletions cut 3 bases from V and 1 base from J, with 6 bases between. The germline CDR1 and CDR2 sequences are LGHNA and YSLEER. The clonotype was recovered from a woman aged 30 to 39 who had recovered from COVID-19. Sequencing was performed on peripheral blood. V gene TRBV4-3 combines with J gene TRBJ1-1; TRBD1 is a possible D gene (6 bases). The CDR3 sequence: CASSQTGNTEAFF. As DNA, the CDR3 is TGCGCCAGCAGCCAGACAGGGAACACTGAAGCTTTCTTT.